This T cell receptor beta chain was observed in a study of OX40 agonist ivuxolimab in advanced cancers. Study-wide context: Previous treatment with anti-PD-1, anti-PD-L1 or anti-CTLA-4 therapy was allowed; 40% had received some. A partial response was reached by three patients: one with hepatocellular carcinoma and two with cutaneous melanoma. Study-level findings and limits: Expanded clones were, on average, more numerous in CD8+ T cells than in CD4+. Normalized T-cell clonal expansion was also low in some nonresponders.

Method: immunoSEQ multiplex PCR; TCRdb's copy keeps in-frame clones and lacks some. The sample holds approximately 79,000 clones; roughly 87% are singletons and the top ten take less than 4%. Germline loops: CDR1 MNHNS, CDR2 SASEGT. CDR3 length: 15 amino acids. Trimming removed 0 bases from V and 0 bases from J, with 8 bases in between. Notes on this clone: Its target is unknown.

Specimen: CD4+ or CD8+ T cells sorted from blood, collected in a trial of the OX40 agonist ivuxolimab. The chain uses TRBV6-1 and TRBJ1-1, with D maybe TRBD1 (5 bases). The clonotype originates from an adult with an advanced solid tumor such as melanoma, head and neck, liver or kidney cancer. The CDR3 loop reads CASSEAGRVNTEAFF. Here the CDR3 DNA reads TGTGCCAGCAGTGAAGCCGGCAGGGTGAACACTGAAGCTTTCTTT.